This TCR beta chain was recorded in a study of blood T cell repertoires in COVID-19. The overall study: The study drew acute and convalescent COVID-19 samples from the United States, Italy and Spain.

As processed by the authors: Cell counts per sample came from amplifying reference gene primers. Profiling relied on immunoSEQ multiplex PCR, and the TCRdb table lists in-frame clones only, not all of them. V and J calls and clone size are as listed in that table; D and trimming were resolved from the DNA. The sample has about 260,000 clones; approximately 83% are singletons. CDR1 is MDHEN and CDR2 is SYDVKM in the germline V gene. The CDR3 is 16 residues long. The V gene end was trimmed by 3 bases and the J gene end by 8 bases; junction bases not matched to a gene: 7. The clonotype comes from a woman between 45 and 60 years old who had recovered from COVID-19. The chain uses TRBV28 and TRBJ2-2; 12 nucleotides line up with TRBD1. The sequenced sample consisted of peripheral blood. The DNA of the CDR3 is TGTGCCAGCAGTTTTACGGGACAGGGGGCAGAAGGGGAGCTGTTTTTT. Translating gives CASSFTGQGAEGELFF.